A single sample gave rise to the 6 T cell receptor beta chains below, sequenced in a study of CD8 T cells in ankylosing spondylitis. TCRdb reprocessed the 5' RACE reads via MiXCR and lists one record per CDR3 protein. The profile shows 200,000 to 250,000 distinct CDR3 sequences, 8% to 11% of them singletons. The sequencing input was blood, either unsorted or a sorted T cell fraction (not recorded which). These receptors originate from a male donor with ankylosing spondylitis or in good health (not recorded which).

This clonotype was detected many times. V and J are TRBV7-2 and TRBJ2-5, with D uncertain. With 8 bases removed from V and 5 bases from J, the gap between germline ends came to 15 bases. CDR3 length equals 13 residues. The germline V gene encodes CDR1 SGHTA and CDR2 FQGNSA. The CDR3 DNA reads TGTGCCAGCGCGCGACCTTTTGGGGAGACCCAGTACTTC. Its translation is CASARPFGETQYF.

This clonotype was observed many times. The gene calls are TRBV6-1 and TRBJ1-1, with D tentatively TRBD1 (5 bases). The CDR3 extends over 15 amino acids. V was cut by 1 base and J by 2 bases, with 11 bases left in between. CDR1 is MNHNS and CDR2 is SASEGT in the germline V gene. The CDR3 sequence: CASSEDGRVNTEAFF. CDR3 DNA: TGTGCCAGCAGTGAAGACGGCAGGGTCAACACTGAAGCTTTCTTT.

This clonotype was detected ten times or more. The V and J genes are TRBV12-3 or TRBV12-4 and TRBJ1-5, with TRBD1 as a possible D gene (5 bases). The CDR3 is made up of 14 amino acids. V lost 5 bases, J lost 7 bases, and 15 bases lay in between. CDR3: CASSLTSGGQPQHF. Here the CDR3 DNA reads TGTGCCAGCAGTCTGACCTCTGGGGGACAGCCCCAGCATTTT.

This clonotype has a handful of counts. The V gene is TRBV5-1, the J gene TRBJ2-3; D might be TRBD1 or TRBD2, each matching 6 bases. V lost 0 bases, J lost 9 bases, and 11 bases lay in between. Per germline, CDR1 SGHRS and CDR2 YFSETQ. The CDR3 runs 13 residues. CDR3 DNA: TGCGCCAGCAGCTTGGAGGGGGGCCCCACGCAGTATTTT. Translation gives CASSLEGGPTQYF.

This clonotype was found many times. This chain joins TRBV7-9 and TRBJ2-1, with D hard to call. The germline gives CDR1 SEHNR, CDR2 FQNEAQ (reference sequence). The V and J ends lost 3 bases and 5 bases respectively, with 14 bases between them. The CDR3 is 15 residues long. The CDR3 nucleotides read TGTGCCAGCAGCTTCCCTCACGACCACGACAATGAGCAGTTCTTC. It translates to CASSFPHDHDNEQFF.

A few counts support this clonotype. CDR3 loop: CSATASDSTDTQYF. CDR3 nucleotide sequence: TGCAGTGCTACGGCCTCGGACAGCACAGATACGCAGTATTTT. The chain uses TRBV20-1 and TRBJ2-3, with D unclear. The CDR3 totals 14 residues. V dropped 4 bases and J dropped 0 bases, with 11 bases sitting between them. Germline assignment: CDR1 DFQATT and CDR2 SNEGSKA (reference sequence).